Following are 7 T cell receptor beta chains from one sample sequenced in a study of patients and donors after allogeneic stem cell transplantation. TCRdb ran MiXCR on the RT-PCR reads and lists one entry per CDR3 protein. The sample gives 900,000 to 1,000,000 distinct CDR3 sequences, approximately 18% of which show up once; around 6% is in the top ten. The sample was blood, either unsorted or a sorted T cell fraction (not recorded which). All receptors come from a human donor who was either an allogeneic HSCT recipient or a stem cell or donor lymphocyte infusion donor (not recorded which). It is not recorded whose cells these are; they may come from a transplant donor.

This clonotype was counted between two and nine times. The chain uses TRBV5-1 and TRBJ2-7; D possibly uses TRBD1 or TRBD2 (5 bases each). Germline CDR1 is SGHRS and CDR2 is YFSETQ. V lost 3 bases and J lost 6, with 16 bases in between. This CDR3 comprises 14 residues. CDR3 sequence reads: CASSSYQGGGEQYF. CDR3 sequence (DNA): TGCGCCAGCAGCTCCTACCAGGGTGGGGGCGAGCAGTACTTC.

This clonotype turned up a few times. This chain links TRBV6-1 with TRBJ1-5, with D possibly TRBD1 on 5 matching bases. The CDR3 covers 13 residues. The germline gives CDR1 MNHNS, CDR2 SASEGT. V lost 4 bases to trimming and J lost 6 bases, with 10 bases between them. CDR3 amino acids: CASSGGDGQPQHF. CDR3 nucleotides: TGTGCCAGCAGTGGAGGGGATGGTCAGCCCCAGCATTTT.

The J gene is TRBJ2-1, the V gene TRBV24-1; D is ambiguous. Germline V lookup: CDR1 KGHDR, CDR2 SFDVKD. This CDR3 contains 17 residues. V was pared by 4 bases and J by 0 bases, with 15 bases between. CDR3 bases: TGTGCCACCAGTGACCCCGCGGCGGAGAGCTCCTACAATGAGCAGTTCTTC. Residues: CATSDPAAESSYNEQFF.

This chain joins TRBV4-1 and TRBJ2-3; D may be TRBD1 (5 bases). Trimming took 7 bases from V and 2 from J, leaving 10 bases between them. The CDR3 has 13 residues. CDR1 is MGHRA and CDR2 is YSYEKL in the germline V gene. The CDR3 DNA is TGCGCCAGCAACCCAGGGTACACAGATACGCAGTATTTT. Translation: CASNPGYTDTQYF.

As DNA, the CDR3 is TGTGCCACCTGTTCAGGGCCAGGGAGCAATCAGCCCCAGCATTTT. Translating it yields CATCSGPGSNQPQHF. This chain connects TRBV24-1 to TRBJ1-5; perhaps TRBD1 as D (5 bases). Trimming removed 9 bases from V and 1 base from J, with 15 bases in between. The CDR3 covers 15 residues. Germline V lookup: CDR1 KGHDR, CDR2 SFDVKD.

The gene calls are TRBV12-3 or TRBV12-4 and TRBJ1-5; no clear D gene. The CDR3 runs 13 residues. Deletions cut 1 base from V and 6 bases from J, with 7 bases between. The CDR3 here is CASSLGPAQPQHF. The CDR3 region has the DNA TGTGCCAGCAGTTTAGGGCCGGCTCAGCCCCAGCATTTT.

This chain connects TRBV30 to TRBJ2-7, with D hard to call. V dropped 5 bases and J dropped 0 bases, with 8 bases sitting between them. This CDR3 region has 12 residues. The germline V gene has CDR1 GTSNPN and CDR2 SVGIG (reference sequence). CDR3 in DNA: TGTGCCTGGGCACTGACCTCCTACGAGCAGTACTTC. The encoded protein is CAWALTSYEQYF. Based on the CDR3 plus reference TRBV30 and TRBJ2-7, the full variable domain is SQTIHQWPATLVQPVGSPLSLECTVEGTSNPNLYWYRQAAGRGLQLLFYSVGIGQISSEVPQNLSASRPQDRQFILSSKKLLLSDSGFYLCAWALTSYEQYFGPGTRLTVT.